Each of the 2 T cell receptor beta chains below was sequenced from the same sample in a study of blood T cell repertoires in COVID-19. Profiling relied on immunoSEQ multiplex PCR, and the TCRdb table lists in-frame clones only, not all of them. The sample contains 240,000 or so clones, 86% of which appear only once. The sequencing input was PBMCs or T cells enriched from blood (not recorded which). All receptors come from a middle-aged woman with acute COVID-19.

The rearrangement joins TRBV11-1 to TRBJ2-5; 7 bases match TRBD2. Losses at the gene ends were 5 bases for V and 4 bases for J; bases not matched to a gene: 7. Germline lookup yields CDR1 SGHAT and CDR2 FQDESV (reference sequence). CDR3 size: 14 residues. The CDR3 sequence: CASSPRGRRETQYF. For the CDR3, the DNA is TGTGCCAGCAGCCCGCGGGGGAGGAGAGAGACCCAGTACTTC.

The chain carries TRBV29-1 and TRBJ2-1; 12 positions agree with TRBD2. Germline loops: CDR1 SQVTM, CDR2 ANQGSEA. Unmatched junction bases numbered 11, after V lost 5 bases and J lost 6 bases. The CDR3 is made up of 16 amino acids. CDR3 loop: CSVRLAGVYSTNEQFF. DNA for the CDR3: TGCAGCGTTAGACTAGCGGGAGTTTATAGCACCAATGAGCAGTTCTTC.